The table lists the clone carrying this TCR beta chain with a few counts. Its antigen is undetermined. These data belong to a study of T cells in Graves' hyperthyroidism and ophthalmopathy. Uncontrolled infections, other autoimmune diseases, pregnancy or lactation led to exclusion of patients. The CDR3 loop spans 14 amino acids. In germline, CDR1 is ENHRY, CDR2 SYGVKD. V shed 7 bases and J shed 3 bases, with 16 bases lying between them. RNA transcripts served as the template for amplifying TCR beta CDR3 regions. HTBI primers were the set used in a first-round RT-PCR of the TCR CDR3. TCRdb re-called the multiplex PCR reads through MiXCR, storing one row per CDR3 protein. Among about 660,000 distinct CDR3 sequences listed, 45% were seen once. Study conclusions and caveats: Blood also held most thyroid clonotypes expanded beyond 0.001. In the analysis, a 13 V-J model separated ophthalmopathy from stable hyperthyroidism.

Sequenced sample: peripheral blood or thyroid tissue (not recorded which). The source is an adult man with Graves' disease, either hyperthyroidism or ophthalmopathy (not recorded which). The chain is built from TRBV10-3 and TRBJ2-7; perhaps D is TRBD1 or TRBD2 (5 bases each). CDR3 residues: CAINPGLENYEQYF. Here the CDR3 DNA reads TGTGCCATCAACCCGGGGCTAGAGAACTACGAGCAGTACTTC.